The present entry profiles one T cell receptor beta chain with its context. After removal of 8 bases from V and 1 base from J, the junction contained 23 bases not matched to a gene. The germline CDR1 and CDR2 sequences are ENHRY and SYGVKD. This CDR3 contains 20 residues. These data come from a study of blood T cell repertoires in COVID-19. TCRdb's table, derived via immunoSEQ multiplex PCR, lists solely in-frame clones and lacks some. The sample records 200,000 to 300,000 clones, about four fifths being singletons. This receptor was identified in a woman aged 40-49 years who had recovered from COVID-19. The genes are TRBV10-3 and TRBJ2-3, with TRBD2 matching 8 bases. The sample consisted of peripheral blood. CDR3 coding DNA: TGTGCCATCCGACTAGACCTTTGGACTAGCCGGGTAGTGGGCACAGATACGCAGTATTTT. Translation gives CAIRLDLWTSRVVGTDTQYF.